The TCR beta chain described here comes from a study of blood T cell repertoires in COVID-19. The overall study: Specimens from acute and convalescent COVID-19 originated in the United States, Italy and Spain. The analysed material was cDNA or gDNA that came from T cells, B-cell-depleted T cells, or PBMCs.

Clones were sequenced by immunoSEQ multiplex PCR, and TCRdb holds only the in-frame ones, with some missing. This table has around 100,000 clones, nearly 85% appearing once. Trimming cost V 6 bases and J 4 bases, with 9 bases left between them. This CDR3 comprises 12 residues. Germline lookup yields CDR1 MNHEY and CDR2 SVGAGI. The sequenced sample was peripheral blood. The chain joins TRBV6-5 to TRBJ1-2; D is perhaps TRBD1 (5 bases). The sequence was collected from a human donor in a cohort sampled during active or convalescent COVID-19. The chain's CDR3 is CASRGGSYGYTF. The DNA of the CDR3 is TGTGCCAGCAGGGGGGGTTCCTATGGCTACACCTTC.